Detailed here is one T cell receptor (beta chain). This sample is part of a study of blood T cells in healthy people across ages. The use of a sample-barcoded 5' primer and a J-beta primer mix characterized a second PCR of roughly 6 to 11 cycles. Each TCR beta cDNA got a 12-nucleotide random molecular identifier. TCRdb called the 5' RACE reads again in MiXCR, with one record for every CDR3 protein. The data show some 1,800,000 distinct CDR3 sequences, 30% to 40% seen once. Germline CDR1 and CDR2: ENHRY and SYGVKD. The V end lost 4 bases, the J end lost 0 bases, and 12 bases lay between the germline ends. The CDR3 is made up of 15 amino acids.

The J gene is TRBJ1-1, the V gene TRBV10-3, with D possibly matching TRBD1 (5 bases). The TCR originated in a human donor in good health. The sequenced sample consisted of blood. The DNA for the CDR3 is TGTGCCATCAGTGCCGAGGCAGGGATGAACACTGAAGCTTTCTTT. It is translated as CAISAEAGMNTEAFF.